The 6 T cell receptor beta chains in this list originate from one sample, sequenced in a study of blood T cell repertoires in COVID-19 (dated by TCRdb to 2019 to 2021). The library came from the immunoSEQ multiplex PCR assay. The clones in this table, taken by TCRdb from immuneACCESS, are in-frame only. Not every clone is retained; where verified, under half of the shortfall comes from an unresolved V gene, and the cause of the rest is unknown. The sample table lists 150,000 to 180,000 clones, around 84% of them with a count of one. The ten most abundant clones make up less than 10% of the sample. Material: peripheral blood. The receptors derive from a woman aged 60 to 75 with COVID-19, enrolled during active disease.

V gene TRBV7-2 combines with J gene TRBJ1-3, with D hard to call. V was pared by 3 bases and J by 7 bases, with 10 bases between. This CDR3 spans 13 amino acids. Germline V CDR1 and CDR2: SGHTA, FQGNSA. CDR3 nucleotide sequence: TGTGCCAGCAGCTTGGGAGGGAGTAACACCATATATTTT. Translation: CASSLGGSNTIYF. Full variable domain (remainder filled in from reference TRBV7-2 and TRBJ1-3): GAGVSQSPSNKVTEKGKDVELRCDPISGHTALYWYRQSLGQGLEFLIYFQGNSAPDKSGLPSDRFSAERTGGSVSTLTIQRTQQEDSAVYLCASSLGGSNTIYFGEGSWLTVV.

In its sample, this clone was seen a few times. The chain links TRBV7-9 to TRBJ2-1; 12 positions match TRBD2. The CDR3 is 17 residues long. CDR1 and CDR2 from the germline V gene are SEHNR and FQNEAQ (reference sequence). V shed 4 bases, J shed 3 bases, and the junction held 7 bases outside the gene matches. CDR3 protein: CASSSSRLAGDYNEQFF. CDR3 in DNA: TGTGCCAGCAGCTCCTCCCGACTAGCGGGGGACTACAATGAGCAGTTCTTC.

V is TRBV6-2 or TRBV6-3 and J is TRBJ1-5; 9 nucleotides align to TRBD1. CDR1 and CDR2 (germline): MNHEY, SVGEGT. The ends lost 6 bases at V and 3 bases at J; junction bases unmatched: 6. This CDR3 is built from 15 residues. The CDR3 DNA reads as TGTGCCAGCAGCTCGGACAGGGGTTACAATCAGCCCCAGCATTTT. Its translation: CASSSDRGYNQPQHF.

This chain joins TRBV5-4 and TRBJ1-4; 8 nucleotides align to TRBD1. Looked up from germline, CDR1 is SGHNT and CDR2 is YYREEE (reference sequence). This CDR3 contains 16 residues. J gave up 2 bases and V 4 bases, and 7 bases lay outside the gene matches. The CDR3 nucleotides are TGTGCCAGCAGCCCTGTACAGGGGGGGACTAATGAAAAACTGTTTTTT. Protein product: CASSPVQGGTNEKLFF. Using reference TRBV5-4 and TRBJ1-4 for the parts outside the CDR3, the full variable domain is ETGVTQSPTHLIKTRGQQVTLRCSSQSGHNTVSWYQQALGQGPQFIFQYYREEENGRGNFPPRFSGLQFPNYSSELNVNALELDDSALYLCASSPVQGGTNEKLFFGSGTQLSVL.

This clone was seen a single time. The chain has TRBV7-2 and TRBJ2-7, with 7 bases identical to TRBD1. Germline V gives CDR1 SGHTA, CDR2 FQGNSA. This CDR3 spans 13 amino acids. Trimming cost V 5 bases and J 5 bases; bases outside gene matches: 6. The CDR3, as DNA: TGTGCCAGCAGCAGGAGAGGGGGCGACGAGCAGTACTTC. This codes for CASSRRGGDEQYF.

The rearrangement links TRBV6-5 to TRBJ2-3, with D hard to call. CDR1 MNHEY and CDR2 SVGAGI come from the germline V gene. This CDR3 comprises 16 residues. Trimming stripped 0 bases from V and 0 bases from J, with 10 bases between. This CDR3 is CASSYSYSPSTDTQYF. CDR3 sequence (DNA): TGTGCCAGCAGTTACTCGTACTCCCCTAGCACAGATACGCAGTATTTT.